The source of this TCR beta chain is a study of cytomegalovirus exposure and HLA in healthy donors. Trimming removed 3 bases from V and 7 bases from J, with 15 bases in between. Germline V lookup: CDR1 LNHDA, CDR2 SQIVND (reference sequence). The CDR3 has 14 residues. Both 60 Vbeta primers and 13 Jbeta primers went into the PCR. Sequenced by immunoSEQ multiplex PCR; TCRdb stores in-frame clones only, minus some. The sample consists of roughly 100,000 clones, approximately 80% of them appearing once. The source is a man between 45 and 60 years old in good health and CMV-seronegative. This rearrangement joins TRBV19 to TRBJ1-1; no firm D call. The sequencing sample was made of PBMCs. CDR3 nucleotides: TGTGCCAGTAGTATTGCATGGTCGGCTAGTGAAGCTTTCTTT. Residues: CASSIAWSASEAFF. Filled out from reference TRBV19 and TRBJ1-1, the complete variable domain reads DGGITQSPKYLFRKEGQNVTLSCEQNLNHDAMYWYRQDPGQGLRLIYYSQIVNDFQKGDIAEGYSVSREKKESFPLTVTSAQKNPTAFYLCASSIAWSASEAFFGQGTRLTVV.